This T cell receptor (beta chain) appears in the sequencing data of a study of CD8 T cells in Susac syndrome. Overall study results and limits: That the number of individuals in its TCR sequencing and HLA analysis was relatively small was acknowledged by the study.

The length of the CDR3 is 13 residues. Looked up from germline, CDR1 is WSHSY and CDR2 is SAAADI. The V and J ends lost 2 bases and 7 bases, in that order; junction bases with no gene match: 2. An input of about 0.5 to 1 ug of RNA was subjected to reverse transcription using random hexamers. It was immunoSEQ multiplex PCR that amplified TCR beta CDR3 across 54 Vbeta and 13 Jbeta. TCRdb re-derived calls from the immunoSEQ multiplex PCR reads in MiXCR, one entry per CDR3 protein. The table has more than 150,000 distinct CDR3 sequences, 90% to 95% seen once. Concerning this clonotype itself: The antigen is not known.

The receptor was isolated from a human donor with Susac syndrome. The sample comprised CD4+ T cells from PBMCs. V and J are TRBV10-2 and TRBJ1-2; 9 bases are a match to TRBD1. In DNA form, the CDR3 reads TGCGCCAGCAGTGAGGCGGGACAGGGTGGCTACACCTTC. Amino acids: CASSEAGQGGYTF.